This is a list of T cell receptor beta chains from one sample in a study of T cell repertoires in cytomegalovirus infection. TCRdb re-derived calls from the reads in MiXCR, one entry per CDR3 protein. The sample has approximately 590,000 distinct CDR3 sequences, under 45% seen once. For these TCRs, the target antigens are not known. This specimen was cultured PBMCs, taken from culture after CMV antigen stimulation. These receptor sequences come from a human donor in good health (CMV status not recorded). Some clones in this sample may be carry-over from other donors' samples. CDR3s include the opening cysteine and the closing phenylalanine or tryptophan. The D gene is left open where the match is weak. A clone size is listed for some rows: how often the clone was seen (once, few, many), or a class if it is expanded.

size,D,V,J,DNA,CDR3
once,-,TRBV19,TRBJ2-3,TGTGCCAGTAGTCAGGAGTGGGGTATGAATACGCAGTATTTT,CASSQEWGMNTQYF
-,TRBD2,TRBV4-1,TRBJ2-3,TGCGCCAGCAGCCAACATCTGCGGGGGGATACGCAGTATTTT,CASSQHLRGDTQYF
-,TRBD2,TRBV5-1,TRBJ2-3,TGCGCCAGCAGCCCGGGACTAGCGGGAGTGGCAGATACGCAGTATTTT,CASSPGLAGVADTQYF
-,TRBD2,TRBV7-9,TRBJ2-1,TGTGCCAGCAGCTTTCCGGGAGGGCCAGGGAATGAGCAGTTCTTC,CASSFPGGPGNEQFF
-,TRBD2,TRBV10-3,TRBJ2-3,TGTGCCACTTGGTTGGATAGCGGGAGCACAGATACGCAGTATTTT,CATWLDSGSTDTQYF
-,TRBD1,TRBV20-1,TRBJ2-1,TGCAGTGCCCCCCCTAGACAGGGGGATTACAATGAGCAGTTCTTC,CSAPPRQGDYNEQFF
-,-,TRBV20-1,TRBJ2-3,TGCAGTGCTCTCAACCCGGGGGGCGGCACAGATACGCAGTATTTT,CSALNPGGGTDTQYF
-,TRBD2,TRBV5-5,TRBJ2-5,TGTGCCAGCAGCTTGGTGTCTAGCGGGCCCCAAGAGACCCAGTACTTC,CASSLVSSGPQETQYF
few,-,TRBV4-1,TRBJ2-5,TGCGCCAGCAGCCAAGATCGTTGGGGGACCCAGTACTTC,CASSQDRWGTQYF
-,-,TRBV20-1,TRBJ2-5,TGCAGTGCTATCGCGGAGACCCAGTACTTC,CSAIAETQYF
-,-,TRBV10-3,TRBJ2-7,TGTGCCATCAGTGAAAGGACTTCAGGTACCTACGAGCAGTACTTC,CAISERTSGTYEQYF
few,TRBD1,TRBV12-5,TRBJ1-3,TGTGCTAGTAGGGGGACAGCTCGGGGCGTATCTGGAAACACCATATATTTT,CASRGTARGVSGNTIYF
-,-,TRBV2,TRBJ1-5,TGTGCCAGCAGTGTTGGGCGGAAAGGTAGCAATCAGCCCCAGCATTTT,CASSVGRKGSNQPQHF